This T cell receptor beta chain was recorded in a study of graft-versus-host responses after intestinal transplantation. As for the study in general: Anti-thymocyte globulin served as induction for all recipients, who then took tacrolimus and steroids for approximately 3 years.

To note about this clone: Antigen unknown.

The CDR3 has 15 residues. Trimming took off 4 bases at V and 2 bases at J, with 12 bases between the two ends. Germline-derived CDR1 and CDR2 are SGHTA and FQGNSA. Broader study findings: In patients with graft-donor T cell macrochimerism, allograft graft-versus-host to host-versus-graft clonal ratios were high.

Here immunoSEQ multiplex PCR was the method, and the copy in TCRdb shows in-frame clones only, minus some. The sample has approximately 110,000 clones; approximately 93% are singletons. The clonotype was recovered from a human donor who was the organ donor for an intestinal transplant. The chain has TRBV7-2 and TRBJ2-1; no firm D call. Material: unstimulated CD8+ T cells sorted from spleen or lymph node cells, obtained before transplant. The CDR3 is CASSSDEYPYNEQFF. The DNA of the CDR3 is TGTGCCAGCAGCTCCGACGAGTACCCCTACAATGAGCAGTTCTTC.